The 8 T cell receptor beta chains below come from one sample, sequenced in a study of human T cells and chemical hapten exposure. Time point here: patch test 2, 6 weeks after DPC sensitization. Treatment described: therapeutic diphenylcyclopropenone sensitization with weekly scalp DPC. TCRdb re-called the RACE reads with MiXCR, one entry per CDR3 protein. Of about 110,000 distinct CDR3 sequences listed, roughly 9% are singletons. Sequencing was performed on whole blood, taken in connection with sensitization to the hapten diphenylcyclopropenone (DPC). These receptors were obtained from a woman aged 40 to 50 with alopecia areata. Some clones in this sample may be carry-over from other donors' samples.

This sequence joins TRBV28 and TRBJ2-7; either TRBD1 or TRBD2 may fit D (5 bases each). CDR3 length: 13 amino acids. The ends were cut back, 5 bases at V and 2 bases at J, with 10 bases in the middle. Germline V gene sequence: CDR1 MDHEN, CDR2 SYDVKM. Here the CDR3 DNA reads TGTGCCAGCAGTCCGGGGCCCCCCTACGAGCAGTACTTC. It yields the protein CASSPGPPYEQYF.

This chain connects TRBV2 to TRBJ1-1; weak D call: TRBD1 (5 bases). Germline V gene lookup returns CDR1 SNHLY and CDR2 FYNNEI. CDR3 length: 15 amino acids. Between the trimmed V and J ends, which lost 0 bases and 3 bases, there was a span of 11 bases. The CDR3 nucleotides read TGTGCCAGCAGTGAAGCTAGACAGCTGTACACTGAAGCTTTCTTT. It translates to CASSEARQLYTEAFF.

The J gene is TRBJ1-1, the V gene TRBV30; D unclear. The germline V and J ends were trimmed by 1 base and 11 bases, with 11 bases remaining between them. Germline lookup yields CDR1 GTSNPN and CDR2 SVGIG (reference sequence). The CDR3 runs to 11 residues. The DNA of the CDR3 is TGTGCCTGGAGTGCGTCGGGTGTGGCTTTCTTT. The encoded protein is CAWSASGVAFF.

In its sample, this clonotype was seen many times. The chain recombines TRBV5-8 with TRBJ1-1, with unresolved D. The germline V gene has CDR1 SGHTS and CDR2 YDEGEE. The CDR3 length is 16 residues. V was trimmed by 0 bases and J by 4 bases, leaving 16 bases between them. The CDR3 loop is CASSLVGSSWGTEAFF. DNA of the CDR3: TGTGCCAGCAGCTTGGTTGGCAGCTCCTGGGGCACTGAAGCTTTCTTT.

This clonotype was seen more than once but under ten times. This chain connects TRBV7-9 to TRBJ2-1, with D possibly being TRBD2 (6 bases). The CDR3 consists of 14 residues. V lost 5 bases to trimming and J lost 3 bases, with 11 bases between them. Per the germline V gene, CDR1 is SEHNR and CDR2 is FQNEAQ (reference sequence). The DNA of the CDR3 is TGTGCCAGCAGCCAGGACTACCTCTACAATGAGCAGTTCTTC. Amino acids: CASSQDYLYNEQFF.

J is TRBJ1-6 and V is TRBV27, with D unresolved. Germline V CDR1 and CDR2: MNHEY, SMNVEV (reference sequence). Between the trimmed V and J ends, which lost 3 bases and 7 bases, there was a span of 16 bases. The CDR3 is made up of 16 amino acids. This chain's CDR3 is CASSFMDPRPNSPLHF. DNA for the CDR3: TGTGCCAGCAGTTTCATGGATCCCCGACCGAATTCACCCCTCCACTTT.

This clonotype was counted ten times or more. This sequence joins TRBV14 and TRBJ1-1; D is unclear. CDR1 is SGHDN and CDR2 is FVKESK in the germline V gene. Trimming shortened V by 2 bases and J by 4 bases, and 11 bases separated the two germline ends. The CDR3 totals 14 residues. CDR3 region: CASSQQGFSTEAFF. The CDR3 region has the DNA TGTGCCAGCAGCCAACAAGGTTTCAGCACTGAAGCTTTCTTT.

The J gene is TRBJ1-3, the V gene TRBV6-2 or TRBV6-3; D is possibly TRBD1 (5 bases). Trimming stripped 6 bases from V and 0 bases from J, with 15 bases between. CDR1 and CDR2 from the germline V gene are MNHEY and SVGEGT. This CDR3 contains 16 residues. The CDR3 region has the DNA TGTGCCAGCAGATTGACGGTGGGGCTCTCTGGAAACACCATATATTTT. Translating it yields CASRLTVGLSGNTIYF.